What follows are 10 T cell receptor beta chains derived from one specimen sequenced in a study of blood T cells in healthy people across ages. A second PCR of 7 to 11 cycles used a sample-barcoded 5' primer and a J-beta primer mix. TCRdb recomputed calls from the 5' RACE reads with MiXCR, one row per CDR3 protein. The sample yields about 680,000 distinct CDR3 sequences, around half seen once. Specimen: blood. The receptors were gathered from a woman aged 60 to 75 in good health.

A single count supports this clonotype. This sequence joins TRBV24-1 and TRBJ2-1; 7 positions match TRBD2. J gave up 1 base and V 2 bases, and 4 bases lay outside the gene matches. Germline V gene lookup returns CDR1 KGHDR and CDR2 SFDVKD. CDR3 size: 16 residues. CDR3 DNA: TGTGCCACCAGTGATTCAAGCGGGAATTCCTACAATGAGCAGTTCTTC. It codes for CATSDSSGNSYNEQFF.

As to this clonotype: Germline and junction disagree at one end, which may indicate a read error. The V call is TRBV3-1, the J call TRBJ2-6; D gene uncertain. The germline V gene has CDR1 LGHDT and CDR2 YNNKEL (reference sequence). The CDR3 spans 16 residues. The CDR3 protein is CAGSQVLAQHVDVLTF. Here the CDR3 DNA reads TGTGCCGGCAGCCAAGTTTTAGCCCAACACGTAGACGTCCTGACTTTC.

V usage is TRBV3-1 and J usage is TRBJ2-6; the D gene is possibly TRBD1 (8 bases). V lost 3 bases and J lost 3, with 18 bases in between. The length of the CDR3 is 18 residues. Germline V gene sequence: CDR1 LGHDT, CDR2 YNNKEL (reference sequence). CDR3 sequence reads: CASSQPTGDYGGANVLTF. DNA for the CDR3: TGTGCCAGCAGCCAGCCGACAGGGGACTACGGTGGGGCCAACGTCCTGACTTTC.

The rearrangement uses TRBV29-1 and TRBJ2-3; 7 bases fit TRBD1. The J segment lost 1 base and the V segment lost 3 bases, leaving 7 bases of the junction unmatched. Germline V gene lookup returns CDR1 SQVTM and CDR2 ANQGSEA. CDR3 size: 15 residues. DNA of the CDR3: TGCAGCGTTGATCTCCAGGGGGTGGGCACAGATACGCAGTATTTT. Translation: CSVDLQGVGTDTQYF.

This chain joins TRBV4-3 and TRBJ2-1, with unresolved D. The CDR3 is 18 residues long. The germline V and J ends were trimmed by 0 bases and 1 base, with 16 bases remaining between them. The germline V gene has CDR1 LGHNA and CDR2 YSLEER. Here the CDR3 reads CASSQDLWGRRSYNEQFF. In DNA form, the CDR3 reads TGCGCCAGCAGCCAAGACTTGTGGGGTAGGAGATCCTACAATGAGCAGTTCTTC.

This chain connects TRBV20-1 to TRBJ2-1; D possibly matches TRBD1 or TRBD2 (5 bases each). Germline lookup yields CDR1 DFQATT and CDR2 SNEGSKA (reference sequence). The CDR3 contains 16 residues. Trimming pared 6 bases from V and 9 bases from J, leaving 27 bases between. The CDR3 DNA sequence: TGCAGTGCCAAACCCCCGGGGACCAGAGGTTTGGGTGAGCAGTTCTTC. This translates into CSAKPPGTRGLGEQFF.

The chain uses TRBV3-1 and TRBJ1-2; D ambiguous. V was clipped by 3 bases and J by 4 bases, with 12 bases between them. Looked up from germline, CDR1 is LGHDT and CDR2 is YNNKEL (reference sequence). The CDR3 loop spans 14 amino acids. DNA of the CDR3: TGTGCCAGCAGCCAGGGTACAGTCCGCTATGGCTACACCTTC. It specifies CASSQGTVRYGYTF.

This clonotype was seen only a few times. The CDR3, as DNA: TGTGCCATCAGTGAGTCATGGGGGACAGATACGCAGTATTTT. It specifies CAISESWGTDTQYF. This chain connects TRBV10-3 to TRBJ2-3, with D perhaps being TRBD1 or TRBD2 (5 bases each). V was cut by 0 bases and J by 3 bases, with 7 bases left in between. CDR3 size: 14 residues. The germline CDR1 and CDR2 sequences are ENHRY and SYGVKD.

This clonotype was detected ten times or more. The J gene is TRBJ2-5, the V gene TRBV20-1; a possible D gene is TRBD1 (6 bases). From germline, CDR1 is DFQATT and CDR2 SNEGSKA (reference sequence). The CDR3 length is 14 residues. V was cut by 5 bases and J by 2 bases, with 15 bases left in between. The CDR3 bases are TGCAGTGCTGTTCAGGGGTGGGTACAAGAGACCCAGTACTTC. As protein: CSAVQGWVQETQYF.

To note about this clonotype: A clone one base away is much larger, so this may be a read error. The chain employs TRBV6-2 or TRBV6-3 and TRBJ2-7; no reliable D call. V shed 7 bases and J shed 2 bases, with 12 bases lying between them. Germline V gene sequence: CDR1 MNHEY, CDR2 SVGEGT. This CDR3 spans 13 amino acids. As DNA, the CDR3 is TGTGCCAGCACCGTAGGGCTTACCTACGAGCAGTACTTC. Its protein is CASTVGLTYEQYF.